These T cell receptor beta chains were read from a single sample in a study of T-cell reconstitution after alpha-beta-depleted transplantation in children. TCRdb ran MiXCR on the PCR reads and lists one entry per CDR3 protein. The sample has fewer than 700,000 distinct CDR3 sequences; over 10% are singletons. This material consisted of PBMCs, mostly from graft donor cells, taken 360 days after TCRalphabeta/CD19-depleted stem cell transplant. The receptors were gathered from a male patient aged 10 to 17 who had a stem cell transplant for acute myeloid leukemia, so the T cells may come from the graft donor. Each CDR3 is given without its conserved first and last residue.

J,V,CDR3
TRBJ2-7,TRBV12-3/TRBV12-4,ASSLFGPSYEQY
TRBJ2-4,TRBV11-3,ASSSRPNWGKNIQY
TRBJ2-1,TRBV5-1,ASSLASGLAGVGWSYNEQF
TRBJ2-7,TRBV9,ASSVGTPTYEQY
TRBJ2-7,TRBV10-3,AISENPSPELGEQY
TRBJ2-5,TRBV12-3/TRBV12-4,ASSLEGQVQETQY
TRBJ2-7,TRBV4-3,ASSQDPGTGGWGYEQY
TRBJ2-6,TRBV2,ASSGGTGTGANVLT
TRBJ2-7,TRBV29-1,SVVPPYEQY
TRBJ1-2,TRBV3-1,ASSQEASGYT
TRBJ2-1,TRBV20-1,SARAPGLGKI
TRBJ2-3,TRBV12-3/TRBV12-4,ASSGGTSGYTDTQY
TRBJ2-7,TRBV4-3,ASSQRRLFYEQY
TRBJ2-2,TRBV29-1,SAGMGLAAFANTGELF
TRBJ2-3,TRBV7-3,ASSLTHRETDTQY
TRBJ2-1,TRBV29-1,SVGGGRGSSYNEQF
TRBJ2-1,TRBV6-5,AAGRGNEQF
TRBJ2-7,TRBV6-5,ASSYDPASYEQY
TRBJ2-7,TRBV6-2/TRBV6-3,ASRGTGFYEQY
TRBJ2-7,TRBV5-1,ASSSSYLSYEQY
TRBJ2-5,TRBV10-3,ATSGGVVQETQY
TRBJ2-3,TRBV18,ASSSVSGTTYITQY
TRBJ2-2,TRBV20-1,SAAVPGNTGELF
TRBJ2-5,TRBV7-6,ASSLELAETQY
TRBJ2-2,TRBV9,ASSVAGLNTGELF
TRBJ2-7,TRBV15,ATSRDRRTSANYEQY
TRBJ2-1,TRBV4-1,ASSQDWGGGEQF
TRBJ2-7,TRBV12-3/TRBV12-4,ASTFRDNPYEQY
TRBJ2-2,TRBV7-4,ASSFYGSDRPNTGELF
TRBJ1-2,TRBV10-3,AITSSNRAGYT
TRBJ2-1,TRBV18,ASSPRLYEQF
TRBJ2-3,TRBV12-3/TRBV12-4,ASRLQLTDTQY
TRBJ2-2,TRBV13,ASSYSPLAANTGELF
TRBJ2-4,TRBV11-2,ASTRGDPAATHLLAKNIQY
TRBJ2-6,TRBV29-1,SVHSGRTGANVLT
TRBJ1-1,TRBV6-1,ASSPLREGRLNTEAF
TRBJ2-2,TRBV5-1,ASSSGLAVPGELF
TRBJ2-7,TRBV28,ASSLPRGGTGPYEQY
TRBJ2-7,TRBV20-1,SARPKGPTNYYEQY
TRBJ2-1,TRBV30,AWSPGYEQF
TRBJ2-3,TRBV6-5,ASSYRRAGGPADTQY
TRBJ2-1,TRBV5-4,ASSLKGTPGYEQF
TRBJ2-3,TRBV20-1,SARRLASTDTQY
TRBJ2-3,TRBV20-1,SARGGLAGALGDTQY
TRBJ2-1,TRBV3-1,ASSHRVWGNEQF
TRBJ2-1,TRBV28,ASRDPMDEQF
TRBJ2-7,TRBV14,ASSQGLLVHEQY
TRBJ2-4,TRBV7-2,ASSLGLAGAVSQDIQY
TRBJ2-5,TRBV7-2,ASSLVPAASGVR
TRBJ2-1,TRBV3-1,ASSRVAGGQDNEQF